This T cell receptor (beta chain) was recorded in a study of shared clonotypes between healthy human individuals (TCRdb year 2020). As for the study more broadly: A couple of women and a few men aged 18 to 49 years were included in the cohort. For each donor, CD4 naive and CD4 memory were each run on three plates, CD8 naive on two plates, and CD8 memory on one plate. The study deeply sequenced blood TCR repertoires of about 5 healthy adults to estimate repertoire size and the extent of clonotype sharing between individuals. To increase sequencing depth and limit assay-specific biases, different laboratories used diverse techniques to prepare libraries and sequence TCR repertoires. Between about 0.8 and 9 billion PBMCs per donor were obtained by leukapheresis. Broad study findings and their caveats: Compared with non-shared clonotypes, clonotypes shared by all four sorted-subset donors had higher generation probabilities. Estimated clonotype richness was generally larger for naive than for memory subsets. Pairwise subsampling led to the expectation that sequencing depth would affect the degree of clonotype sharing among donors. Sharing across a few donors was observed for about 5% of naive CD4, 3% to 3.5% of naive CD8, roughly 2.4% of memory CD4, and around 0.4% of memory CD8 clonotypes. Only blood was sampled, and tissue TCR repertoires likely differ from those in blood. Because the study included only a small number of donors, the genetic and exposure-history diversity represented was limited. Even with the large sequencing depth, rarefaction of the sorted-subset datasets indicated that sequencing was incomplete.

This clone has only one observation. Which antigen it targets is not known. Base quality data are lacking; no much larger clone is found one base away. The trim is 0 bases for V and 4 bases for J, with a gap of 13 bases between the germline ends. CDR1 and CDR2 were assigned from the germline V gene (reference sequence) as SGHNT and YYREEE. The CDR3 runs 15 amino acids, cysteine and phenylalanine included. Only the CDR3 portion is preserved as DNA: 45 bases, with reading frame beginning at the first base. Donors were healthy HIV-negative adults with no recently reported acute infections or vaccinations. Every donor was a Caucasian adult living in Nashville, Tennessee, USA. CD4+ T cells were enriched through magnetic negative selection, after which naive cells were positively selected on CD45RA and the remaining negative fraction served as the memory subset. Blood was obtained by leukapheresis, after which PBMCs were separated by Ficoll-Histopaque density gradient centrifugation and cryopreserved in liquid nitrogen vapor phase. Purity and quantity of every magnetically sorted T cell population were checked by analytical flow cytometry. Each sorted fraction had its genomic DNA isolated and then quantified by UV absorbance on a Nanodrop 2000c.

TCR CDR3 regions were amplified from genomic DNA by multiplex PCR using the deep immunoSEQ assay. Extracted genomic DNA from each cell subset was spread evenly across all wells of several immunoSEQ 96-well plates, with each plate serving as a replicate. For sorted subsets, each replicate PCR was loaded with around 200 ng genomic DNA, equivalent to 32,000 or so T cell genomes. The purified libraries were quantified using a Qubit 3.0 fluorometer, sized with a Bioanalyzer 2100, and then quantified again using the KAPA Library Quantification kit. Every immunoSEQ 96-well plate was sequenced on a dedicated single-read 150-cycle Illumina NextSeq 550 flow cell. As for the original processing: Because the immunoSEQ output included only junctional sequences and no quality scores, the filtering could not be the same as the filtering used for full-length reads. Sequences were annotated with PyIR, a Python wrapper for IgBLAST v1.9, and V/J genes and CDR3 were assigned using IMGT germline references. Reads were removed for weak V/J assignments (E-value above 1e-6), missing CDR3, stop codons, out-of-frame junctions, or ambiguous translated residues. V3J clonotypes were defined as sequences sharing the same inferred V gene, J gene, and CDR3 amino acid sequence. Percentage overlap between repertoires was calculated by dividing the number of shared unique clonotypes by the size of the smaller repertoire. RTK rarefaction, the Chao1 estimator, and Recon v2.1 estimates of unobserved clonotypes were used to assess repertoire richness. Generation probabilities for all TCRbeta clonotypes obtained by the gDNA method from a handful of donors were computed using OLGA. Drawn from immuneACCESS, this table holds only the in-frame rearrangements with V and J called that TCRdb kept. Clones are partly lost; checked studies trace under half to an unresolved V gene and leave the rest unexplained. V and J calls and clone size are those listed in that table; D and trimming were worked out from the DNA. Across this sample there are 2.3 million or so clones, with over 90% seen only once. The top ten clonotypes cover under 0.45% of the sample.

The clonotype was recovered from a man between 18 and 35 years old in good health. Some clones in this sample may be carry-over from other donors' samples. Sequencing was performed on naive CD4+ T cells from PBMCs. The cell subset or site label corresponds to: CD45RA+ positively selected. Recombination joined TRBV5-4 with TRBJ1-1; a confident D gene designation cannot be given. The CDR3 here reads CASSLGTGVGTEAFF. The base sequence is TGTGCCAGCAGCTTGGGTACGGGAGTGGGCACTGAAGCTTTCTTT.